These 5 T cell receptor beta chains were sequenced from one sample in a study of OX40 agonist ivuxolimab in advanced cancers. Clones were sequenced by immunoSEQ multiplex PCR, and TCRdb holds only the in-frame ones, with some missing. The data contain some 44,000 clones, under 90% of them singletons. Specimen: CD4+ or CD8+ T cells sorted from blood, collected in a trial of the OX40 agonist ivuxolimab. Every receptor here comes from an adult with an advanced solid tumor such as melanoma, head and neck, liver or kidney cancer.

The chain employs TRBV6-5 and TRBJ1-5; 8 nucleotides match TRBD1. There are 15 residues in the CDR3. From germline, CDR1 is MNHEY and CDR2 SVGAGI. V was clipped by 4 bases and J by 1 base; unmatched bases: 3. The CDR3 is CASSLQGGSNQPQHF. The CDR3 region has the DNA TGTGCCAGCAGTTTACAGGGGGGAAGCAATCAGCCCCAGCATTTT.

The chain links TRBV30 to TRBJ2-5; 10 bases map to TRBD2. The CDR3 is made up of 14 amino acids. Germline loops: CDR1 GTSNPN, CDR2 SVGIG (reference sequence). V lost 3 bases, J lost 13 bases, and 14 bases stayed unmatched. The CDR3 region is CAWRIAGGAMSMYF. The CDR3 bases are TGTGCCTGGAGGATAGCGGGAGGTGCGATGAGTATGTACTTC.

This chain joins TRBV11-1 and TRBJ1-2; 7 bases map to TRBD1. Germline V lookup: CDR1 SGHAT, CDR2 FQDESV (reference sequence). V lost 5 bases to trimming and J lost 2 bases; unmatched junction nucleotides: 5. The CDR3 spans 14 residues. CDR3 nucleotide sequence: TGTGCCAGCAGCCGCGGACAGGTGAACTATGGCTACACCTTC. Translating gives CASSRGQVNYGYTF.

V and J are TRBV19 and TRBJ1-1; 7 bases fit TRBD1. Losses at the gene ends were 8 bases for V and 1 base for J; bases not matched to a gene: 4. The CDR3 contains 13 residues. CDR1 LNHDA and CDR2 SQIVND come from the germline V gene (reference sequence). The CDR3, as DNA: TGTGCCAGTTCAGGACAGGCGAACACTGAAGCTTTCTTT. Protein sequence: CASSGQANTEAFF.

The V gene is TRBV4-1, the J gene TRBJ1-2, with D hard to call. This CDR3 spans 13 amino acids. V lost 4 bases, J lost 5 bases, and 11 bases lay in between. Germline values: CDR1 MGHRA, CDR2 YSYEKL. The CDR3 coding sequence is TGCGCCAGCAGCCCCCGGGCCGGGTATGGCTACACCTTC. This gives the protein CASSPRAGYGYTF.